A single sample gave rise to the 13 T cell receptor beta chains below, sequenced in a study of T cell responses to AZD1222 COVID-19 vaccine. Clones were sequenced by immunoSEQ multiplex PCR, and TCRdb holds only the in-frame ones, with some missing. Found here are just over 150,000 clones, around nine tenths of them singletons; the top ten hold roughly 6.9%. The material sequenced was peripheral blood, taken after recovery from COVID-19. The receptors come from an adult who had recovered from COVID-19.

This rearrangement joins TRBV3-1 (or the pseudogene TRBV3-2) to TRBJ2-7; D is possibly TRBD2 (7 bases). The CDR3 loop spans 15 amino acids. Trimming cost V 0 bases and J 3 bases, with 12 bases left between them. CDR1 and CDR2 (germline): LGHDT, YNNKEL (reference sequence). Here the CDR3 DNA reads TGTGCCAGCAGCCAAGATAGGGGGAGGGACTACGAGCAGTACTTC. It codes for CASSQDRGRDYEQYF.

CDR3 coding DNA: TGCGCCAGCAGCTTAGCGGGGGGTTCCTACGAGCAGTACTTC. Its translation: CASSLAGGSYEQYF. The V gene is TRBV5-1, the J gene TRBJ2-7; 9 nucleotides align to TRBD2. CDR3 length equals 14 residues. Germline trimming cut 2 bases from V and 1 base from J; bases unmatched to any gene: 1. Germline V gives CDR1 SGHRS, CDR2 YFSETQ.

The chain is built from TRBV6-5 and TRBJ2-7; TRBD1 matches 7 bases. Trimming at V came to 2 bases and at J to 2 bases, leaving 3 bases not matched to a gene. In germline, CDR1 is MNHEY, CDR2 SVGAGI. CDR3 length: 14 amino acids. This CDR3 reads CASSYLGQTYEQYF. The CDR3 DNA follows: TGTGCCAGCAGTTACCTGGGACAGACCTACGAGCAGTACTTC.

The rearrangement joins TRBV24-1 to TRBJ1-5, with TRBD1 as a possible D gene (5 bases). This CDR3 spans 16 amino acids. Germline-derived CDR1 and CDR2 are KGHDR and SFDVKD. Trimming left V 2 bases short and J 1 base short, with 11 bases between. The CDR3 spells CATSDSRGGSNQPQHF. For the CDR3, the DNA is TGTGCCACCAGTGATTCGCGGGGGGGGAGCAATCAGCCCCAGCATTTT.

This chain uses TRBV6-6 with TRBJ1-1, with TRBD1 as a possible D gene (6 bases). This CDR3 is built from 14 residues. Germline loops: CDR1 MNHNY, CDR2 SVGAGI (reference sequence). With 3 bases removed from V and 6 bases from J, the gap between germline ends came to 14 bases. Written as DNA, the CDR3 is TGTGCCAGCAGTTATGGGGCCGGGGGGCCTGAAGCTTTCTTT. Translation gives CASSYGAGGPEAFF.

This clone was recorded only once. The chain carries TRBV5-1 and TRBJ2-5, with D hard to call. CDR3 length: 14 amino acids. Germline V gives CDR1 SGHRS, CDR2 YFSETQ. Trimming shortened V by 0 bases and J by 5 bases, and 11 bases separated the two germline ends. The CDR3 DNA reads TGCGCCAGCAGCTTGGGGTTGTCCGGGGAGACCCAGTACTTC. Encoded protein: CASSLGLSGETQYF.

The chain recombines TRBV3-1 (or the pseudogene TRBV3-2) with TRBJ2-3; 8 bases line up with TRBD2. The CDR3 loop spans 14 amino acids. V shed 4 bases and J 5 bases; nucleotides not matched to a gene: 5. In germline, CDR1 is LGHDT, CDR2 YNNKEL (reference sequence). In DNA form, the CDR3 reads TGTGCCAGCAGCCCGAATCTAGCGGGAGATACGCAGTATTTT. This gives the protein CASSPNLAGDTQYF.

The chain recombines TRBV9 with TRBJ2-1; no firm D call. Germline CDR1 and CDR2: SGDLS and YYNGEE. The length of the CDR3 is 14 residues. V was cut by 0 bases and J by 3 bases, with 7 bases left in between. In nucleotides, the CDR3 is TGTGCCAGCAGCGTAGAGGGCGGCTACAATGAGCAGTTCTTC. Its protein is CASSVEGGYNEQFF.

The chain couples TRBV20-1 to TRBJ2-3; D ambiguous. Germline CDR1 reads DFQATT; CDR2 reads SNEGSKA (reference sequence). V was cut by 1 base and J by 3 bases, with 2 bases left in between. This CDR3 is 11 amino acids long. For the CDR3, the DNA is TGCAGTGCTAGAGCTACAGATACGCAGTATTTT. This codes for CSARATDTQYF.

The genes are TRBV4-2 and TRBJ2-2; TRBD2 matches 8 bases. The CDR3 has 16 residues. Unmatched junction bases numbered 6, after V lost 0 bases and J lost 6 bases. Germline V gene sequence: CDR1 LGHNA, CDR2 YNFKEQ. CDR3 coding DNA: TGTGCCAGCAGCCAAGATACGGGGGGGGCGGCCGGGGAGCTGTTTTTT. Its protein is CASSQDTGGAAGELFF.

The J gene is TRBJ2-7, the V gene TRBV3-1 (or the pseudogene TRBV3-2); possibly TRBD1 for D (6 bases). This CDR3 is built from 14 residues. CDR1 is LGHDT, CDR2 YNNKEL, per germline (reference sequence). The ends were cut back, 1 base at V and 5 bases at J, with 12 bases in the middle. CDR3 DNA sequence: TGTGCCAGCAGCCAAGCGTCACAGGGAAACGAGCAGTACTTC. This encodes CASSQASQGNEQYF.

This clone was counted between two and nine times. J is TRBJ2-7 and V is TRBV29-1; D may be TRBD2 (7 bases). The ends were cut back, 7 bases at V and 2 bases at J, with 15 bases in the middle. CDR1 and CDR2 (germline): SQVTM, ANQGSEA. CDR3 length: 13 amino acids. This chain's CDR3 is CSGVGGGAYEQYF. CDR3 DNA: TGCAGCGGTGTGGGGGGGGGCGCCTACGAGCAGTACTTC.

The rearrangement links TRBV27 to TRBJ1-2; D is unclear. The CDR3 has 13 residues. Trimming took 3 bases from V and 2 from J, leaving 7 bases between them. CDR1 is MNHEY and CDR2 is SMNVEV in the germline V gene (reference sequence). CDR3 protein: CASSLVGNYGYTF. The CDR3 DNA is TGTGCCAGCAGTTTGGTAGGGAACTATGGCTACACCTTC.